These T cell receptor beta chains were read from a single sample in a study of blood T cell repertoires in COVID-19. Sequenced by immunoSEQ multiplex PCR; TCRdb stores in-frame clones only, minus some. The table lists about 50,000 clones, under 85% of them singletons, with just under 7% in the top ten. The material sequenced was peripheral blood. These TCRs come from a man between 70 and 80 years old with active COVID-19. The CDR3 runs from the conserved cysteine through the conserved F or W. Each record gives: clone size, D gene, V gene, J gene, CDR3 protein, CDR3 DNA. A D gene is named only where the DNA matches it firmly. Clone size is stated in some rows and not others, as once, few, many or a class when expanded.

NA,NA,TRBV18,TRBJ2-7,CATRLGGQVYEQYF,TGTGCCACCCGGTTGGGGGGGCAGGTCTACGAGCAGTACTTC
NA,NA,TRBV30,TRBJ2-5,CAWSGGGETQYF,TGTGCCTGGTCCGGGGGTGGAGAGACCCAGTACTTC
NA,NA,TRBV4-2,TRBJ1-2,CASSQAEGGYTF,TGTGCCAGCAGCCAAGCGGAGGGTGGCTACACCTTC
NA,NA,TRBV16,TRBJ1-2,CASSLAGGGNGGYTF,TGTGCCAGCAGCCTAGCTGGCGGGGGGAATGGTGGCTACACCTTC
once,NA,TRBV25-1,TRBJ2-2,CASSEREVWNTGELFF,TGTGCCAGCAGTGAAAGGGAGGTTTGGAACACCGGGGAGCTGTTTTTT
few,NA,TRBV7-2,TRBJ2-2,CASSPRLGVATGELFF,TGTGCCAGCAGCCCCCGGTTAGGGGTGGCCACCGGGGAGCTGTTTTTT
NA,NA,TRBV9,TRBJ2-3,CASSVTGTDTQYF,TGTGCCAGCAGCGTTACGGGGACAGATACGCAGTATTTT
NA,NA,TRBV6-2/TRBV6-3,TRBJ2-2,CASSYSRLELPGELFF,TGTGCCAGCAGTTACTCGAGATTAGAGCTTCCCGGGGAGCTGTTTTTT
NA,TRBD1,TRBV30,TRBJ2-7,CAWRKITGGEQYF,TGTGCCTGGAGGAAGATCACAGGGGGAGAGCAGTACTTC
NA,NA,TRBV5-4,TRBJ2-4,CASSLGPGDLNIQYF,TGTGCCAGCAGCTTAGGTCCAGGGGACCTAAACATTCAGTACTTC
few,NA,TRBV19,TRBJ2-7,CASSISYQSYEQYF,TGTGCCAGTAGTATCTCGTACCAGTCCTACGAGCAGTACTTC
NA,NA,TRBV18,TRBJ1-6,CASSPWGDLSYNSPLHF,TGTGCCAGCTCACCGTGGGGGGACCTCTCCTATAATTCACCCCTCCACTTT
NA,NA,TRBV6-5,TRBJ1-5,CASTGGRGQPQHF,TGTGCCAGCACCGGGGGTAGGGGTCAGCCCCAGCATTTT
NA,TRBD1,TRBV9,TRBJ2-7,CASSVDGTAYYEQYF,TGTGCCAGCAGCGTAGACGGGACAGCCTACTACGAGCAGTACTTC
once,TRBD1,TRBV20-1,TRBJ2-7,CSALTGVEQYF,TGCAGTGCTCTGACAGGGGTGGAGCAGTACTTC
NA,NA,TRBV5-4,TRBJ1-6,CASSLGHSNSPLHF,TGTGCCAGCAGCTTGGGACACTCTAATTCACCCCTCCACTTT
NA,NA,TRBV2,TRBJ1-5,CAMSGGVSNQPQHF,TGTGCCATGTCCGGGGGGGTCAGCAATCAGCCCCAGCATTTT
once,NA,TRBV4-1,TRBJ2-7,CASSPGGYEQYF,TGCGCCAGCAGCCCCGGGGGCTACGAGCAGTACTTC
NA,TRBD1,TRBV7-9,TRBJ2-3,CASRPGTGLSTDTQYF,TGTGCCAGCAGGCCTGGGACAGGCCTTAGCACAGATACGCAGTATTTT
NA,NA,TRBV5-1,TRBJ1-1,CASSSEVGRTEAFF,TGCGCCAGCAGCTCGGAGGTAGGCCGCACTGAAGCTTTCTTT
NA,NA,TRBV3-1/TRBV3-2,TRBJ2-2,CASSQRDRELFF,TGTGCCAGCAGCCAACGGGACAGGGAGCTGTTTTTT
NA,TRBD2,TRBV5-1,TRBJ2-3,CASSWGLAGGSTDTQYF,TGCGCCAGCAGCTGGGGACTAGCGGGGGGAAGCACAGATACGCAGTATTTT
NA,TRBD1,TRBV3-1/TRBV3-2,TRBJ2-7,CASSQGLQGAYEQYF,TGTGCCAGCAGCCAAGGTTTACAGGGGGCCTACGAGCAGTACTTC
NA,NA,TRBV30,TRBJ1-3,CAGGGGLGNTIYF,TGTGCCGGAGGAGGGGGGCTTGGAAACACCATATATTTT
NA,TRBD1,TRBV2,TRBJ1-2,CASSEEGADRGYTF,TGTGCCAGCAGTGAAGAGGGGGCGGACCGTGGCTACACCTTC
NA,TRBD2,TRBV3-1/TRBV3-2,TRBJ2-5,CASSQDRRGGQETQYF,TGTGCCAGCAGCCAAGATCGTCGGGGGGGGCAAGAGACCCAGTACTTC
NA,NA,TRBV6-5,TRBJ1-6,CASSPGGQWYLLHF,TGTGCCAGCAGCCCCGGGGGGCAGTGGTATCTCCTCCACTTT
NA,NA,TRBV19,TRBJ1-2,CASRTVLNYGYTF,TGTGCCAGCAGGACAGTGCTAAACTATGGCTACACCTTC
NA,TRBD2,TRBV5-1,TRBJ2-7,CASTLTSGTYEQYF,TGCGCCAGCACCTTGACTAGCGGGACCTACGAGCAGTACTTC
NA,TRBD2,TRBV9,TRBJ2-7,CASSVEGLAEHYEQYF,TGTGCCAGCAGCGTAGAGGGACTAGCGGAACACTACGAGCAGTACTTC
NA,NA,TRBV5-1,TRBJ2-2,CASSLDRRETGELFF,TGCGCCAGCAGCTTGGATCGGCGGGAAACCGGGGAGCTGTTTTTT
NA,NA,TRBV6-6,TRBJ1-5,CASSLNRVRDQPQHF,TGTGCCAGCAGCCTCAACAGGGTTCGGGATCAGCCCCAGCATTTT
few,TRBD1,TRBV4-3,TRBJ2-7,CASSQAVMWTGEYEQYF,TGCGCCAGCAGCCAAGCGGTCATGTGGACAGGGGAATACGAGCAGTACTTC
NA,TRBD2,TRBV7-6,TRBJ2-5,CASSIGLAGAGGVETQYF,TGTGCCAGCAGCATAGGACTAGCGGGGGCCGGGGGTGTTGAGACCCAGTACTTC
NA,NA,TRBV9,TRBJ2-5,CASSVNQGETQYF,TGTGCCAGCAGCGTAAATCAGGGGGAGACCCAGTACTTC
once,NA,TRBV6-5,TRBJ2-5,CASRRETQYF,TGTGCCAGCAGGCGTGAGACCCAGTACTTC
NA,NA,TRBV6-5,TRBJ2-2,CASSLGPADTGELFF,TGTGCCAGCAGCCTCGGCCCGGCGGACACCGGGGAGCTGTTTTTT
NA,TRBD1,TRBV6-2/TRBV6-3,TRBJ1-2,CASSRTGWNGYTF,TGTGCCAGCAGCCGGACAGGGTGGAATGGCTACACCTTC
NA,NA,TRBV5-1,TRBJ2-2,CASSLEGREAGELFF,TGCGCCAGCAGCTTGGAGGGCAGGGAGGCAGGGGAGCTGTTTTTT
NA,TRBD1,TRBV14,TRBJ1-1,CASSQPGTENTEAFF,TGTGCCAGCAGCCAACCCGGGACAGAGAACACTGAAGCTTTCTTT
once,NA,TRBV6-1,TRBJ2-1,CASSEAPPSSYNEQFF,TGTGCCAGCAGTGAAGCACCCCCCAGCTCCTACAATGAGCAGTTCTTC
NA,NA,TRBV5-4,TRBJ2-5,CASSLVPAAQETQYF,TGTGCCAGCAGCTTGGTTCCGGCGGCACAAGAGACCCAGTACTTC
NA,TRBD1,TRBV15,TRBJ1-5,CATSRDRTGGGTQHF,TGTGCCACCAGCAGAGATCGGACAGGGGGAGGGACCCAGCATTTT
NA,TRBD2,TRBV7-8,TRBJ2-7,CASDPLAGGPKEQYF,TGTGCCAGCGATCCATTAGCGGGGGGGCCGAAGGAGCAGTACTTC
few,NA,TRBV6-1,TRBJ2-4,CASSEDDYLAKNIQYF,TGTGCCAGCAGTGAAGATGACTACCTAGCCAAAAACATTCAGTACTTC
NA,NA,TRBV30,TRBJ2-4,CAWSVIRPPNIQYF,TGTGCCTGGAGTGTAATCCGTCCCCCCAACATTCAGTACTTC